This TCR beta chain stems from a study of blood T cell repertoires in COVID-19. Study-wide background: T cells, B-cell-depleted T cells, or PBMCs supplied cDNA or gDNA.

Per the authors' pipeline: The authors estimated nucleated cell counts from reference gene primer amplification. Data came from immunoSEQ multiplex PCR; TCRdb stores just in-frame clones and leaves some out. V, J and clone size are taken as reported in that table, and D and trimming were inferred from the DNA itself. The repertoire holds 200,000 to 300,000 clones, with about 83% as singletons. The sequencing input was peripheral blood. The receptor was isolated from a man aged 50 to 60 with acute or convalescent COVID-19.

For the CDR3, the DNA is TGTGCCACCAGCAGGAGCAGCGGGGGCTCAGGGACAGATACGCAGTATTTT. Its translation is CATSRSSGGSGTDTQYF. V usage is TRBV15 and J usage is TRBJ2-3; 8 bases are a match to TRBD2. CDR1 and CDR2 (germline): LNHNV, YYDKDF (reference sequence). The CDR3 runs 17 residues. The V segment lost 3 bases and the J segment 3 bases; nucleotides outside the gene matches: 11.